Listed here is a single T cell receptor beta chain. At survey level, the immunoSEQ assay was run in its v3.0 version. Method: immunoSEQ multiplex PCR; TCRdb's copy keeps in-frame clones and lacks some. The sample includes under 35,000 clones, 94% of them seen just once. This sample was included in a study of long-term antiretroviral therapy in people with HIV. Whole-study context: The 2015 immediate-ART recommendation was preceded by the earliest samples by about a decade.

The CDR3 length is 16 residues. The germline V gene encodes CDR1 LNHNV and CDR2 YYDKDF (reference sequence). V was trimmed by 2 bases and J by 6 bases, leaving 16 bases between them. Specimen: unsorted PBMCs, collected 5 to 5.5 years after starting antiretroviral therapy. The receptor was derived from a woman between 45 and 60 years old with HIV. The chain couples TRBV15 to TRBJ2-2; D not certain. The CDR3 protein is CATSRQIPSGAGELFF. The CDR3 DNA reads as TGTGCCACCAGCAGACAAATTCCAAGTGGCGCCGGGGAGCTGTTTTTT.